One sample yielded the 32 T cell receptor beta chains listed below, sequenced in a study of beta chain features in type 1 diabetes. Sequencing targeted expressed TCRB transcripts, as all isolated RNA had been reverse transcribed. Libraries were prepared by immunoSEQ multiplex PCR; TCRdb keeps only in-frame clonotypes and omits some of them. The table records more than 350,000 clones, about an eighth of them present only once. Sequencing was carried out using naive CD4+ T cells from blood. These TCRs come from a woman aged 18 to 35 in good health.

This clone has just a few counts. This rearrangement joins TRBV19 to TRBJ1-5, with D perhaps TRBD1 (5 bases). The length of the CDR3 is 14 residues. The V gene lost 8 bases and the J gene lost 1 base, with 12 bases spanning the gap. Per the germline V gene, CDR1 is LNHDA and CDR2 is SQIVND (reference sequence). The CDR3 is CASCAGRSNQPQHF. In DNA, the CDR3 is TGTGCCAGTTGTGCAGGGCGGAGCAATCAGCCCCAGCATTTT.

This clone occurred a few times. Written as DNA, the CDR3 is TGTGCCAGCAGCCCGGGACTAGCGGGGAACACCGGGGAGCTGTTTTTT. Its translation: CASSPGLAGNTGELFF. The chain has TRBV4-2 and TRBJ2-2; 12 bases align to TRBD2. Germline lookup yields CDR1 LGHNA and CDR2 YNFKEQ. Trimming at V came to 4 bases and at J to 1 base, leaving 1 base not matched to a gene. The CDR3 is 16 residues long.

The V call is TRBV7-9, the J call TRBJ1-1; 8 nucleotides agree with TRBD1. This CDR3 contains 15 residues. Germline CDR1 reads SEHNR; CDR2 reads FQNEAQ (reference sequence). J was trimmed by 2 bases and V by 1 base; bases with no gene match: 3. The CDR3 DNA reads as TGTGCCAGCAGCTTAGGGACAGGGAGAAACACTGAAGCTTTCTTT. It translates to CASSLGTGRNTEAFF.

This clone has more than one count but fewer than ten. At one end the junction does not follow the germline gene, possibly because of a read error. This chain uses TRBV2 with TRBJ2-3, with 14 nucleotides matching TRBD2. This CDR3 spans 16 amino acids. CDR1 and CDR2 (germline): SNHLY, FYNNEI. CDR3 nucleotides: TGTGCCAGCAGGGAAGAGGGACTAGCGGGAGCAGATACGCAGTATTTT. Its protein is CASREEGLAGADTQYF. The variable domain in full, completed from reference TRBV2 and TRBJ2-3, reads EPEVTQTPSHQVTQMGQEVILRCVPISNHLYFYWYRQILGQKVEFLVSFYNNEISEKSEIFDDQFSVERPDGSNFTLKIRSTKLEDSAMYFCASREEGLAGADTQYFGPGTRLTVL.

The chain uses TRBV14 and TRBJ2-5, with D possibly TRBD1 on 6 matching bases. V lost 2 bases to trimming and J lost 2 bases, with 21 bases between them. Germline CDR1 is SGHDN and CDR2 is FVKESK. There are 18 residues in the CDR3. The CDR3 DNA is TGTGCCAGCAGCCAAAAATGGACGTTCGGACAGCCTCAAGAGACCCAGTACTTC. Translated: CASSQKWTFGQPQETQYF.

This clone was seen more than once but under ten times. The J gene is TRBJ2-5, the V gene TRBV5-4, with 7 nucleotides matching TRBD1. The CDR3 extends over 15 amino acids. Germline CDR1 is SGHNT and CDR2 is YYREEE (reference sequence). V lost 0 bases and J lost 5; bases outside the gene matches: 7. The DNA of the CDR3 is TGTGCCAGCAGCTTGGCCGAGGGGGCGCGGGAGACCCAGTACTTC. Its protein is CASSLAEGARETQYF.

This clone was counted between two and nine times. The V and J genes are TRBV4-3 and TRBJ2-3; D could derive from TRBD1 or TRBD2 (5 bases each). Trimming removed 2 bases from V and 6 bases from J, with 15 bases in between. This CDR3 comprises 15 residues. Per the germline V gene, CDR1 is LGHNA and CDR2 is YSLEER. The CDR3 sequence is CASSQWAGSKDTQYF. CDR3 nucleotide sequence: TGCGCCAGCAGCCAATGGGCAGGGAGCAAGGATACGCAGTATTTT.

The gene calls are TRBV15 and TRBJ2-6, with D tentatively TRBD2 (6 bases). V was pared by 5 bases and J by 1 base, with 15 bases between. The CDR3 length is 17 residues. The germline V gene encodes CDR1 LNHNV and CDR2 YYDKDF (reference sequence). CDR3 in amino acids: CATSDRARGSGANVLTF. In DNA form, the CDR3 reads TGTGCCACCAGCGACCGGGCCCGGGGGTCTGGGGCCAACGTCCTGACTTTC.

The table lists this clone with many counts. CDR3 nucleotides: TGTGCCTGGGTTCGGACAGGGGGCCTGGCTTTCTTT. This translates into CAWVRTGGLAFF. The J gene is TRBJ1-1, the V gene TRBV30; 11 bases are shared with TRBD1. Germline CDR1 GTSNPN, CDR2 SVGIG (reference sequence). V dropped 5 bases and J dropped 11; count of bases not matched to a gene: 7. The CDR3 consists of 12 residues.

A word on this clone: The sample contains more than one DNA sequence encoding this CDR3. The CDR3 loop reads CASSSVYEQYF. In nucleotides, the CDR3 is TGTGCCAGCAGCTCGGTCTACGAGCAGTACTTC. V gene TRBV7-2 combines with J gene TRBJ2-7; D gene unclear. V dropped 4 bases and J dropped 3 bases, with 4 bases sitting between them. This CDR3 region has 11 residues. The germline CDR1 and CDR2 sequences are SGHTA and FQGNSA.

The V gene is TRBV15, the J gene TRBJ2-3; D is undetermined. Looked up from germline, CDR1 is LNHNV and CDR2 is YYDKDF (reference sequence). CDR3 length equals 13 residues. The ends were cut back, 4 bases at V and 1 base at J, with 6 bases in the middle. CDR3 region: CATSIAGTDTQYF. The CDR3 region has the DNA TGTGCCACCAGCATTGCGGGCACAGATACGCAGTATTTT.

This chain links TRBV4-2 with TRBJ2-7, with D tentatively TRBD2 (5 bases). Germline loops: CDR1 LGHNA, CDR2 YNFKEQ. CDR3 length: 15 amino acids. Trimming cost V 0 bases and J 3 bases, with 12 bases left between them. The CDR3 spells CASSQDYLRGYEQYF. CDR3 in DNA: TGTGCCAGCAGCCAAGATTACTTACGGGGCTACGAGCAGTACTTC.

This clone was counted between two and nine times. The chain carries TRBV7-2 and TRBJ2-1; 7 nucleotides align to TRBD1. V lost 3 bases and J lost 4; bases outside the gene matches: 9. CDR3 size: 16 residues. Germline lookup yields CDR1 SGHTA and CDR2 FQGNSA. CDR3 nucleotides: TGTGCCAGCAGCTTGGCGACCGGGACAGCATACAATGAGCAGTTCTTC. This translates into CASSLATGTAYNEQFF.

The chain employs TRBV4-1 and TRBJ2-1, with 10 nucleotides matching TRBD1. CDR1 is MGHRA and CDR2 is YSYEKL in the germline V gene. With 2 bases clipped from V and 7 bases from J, the junction kept 5 bases outside the gene matches. This CDR3 region has 15 residues. The CDR3 sequence is CASSQRQGARNEQFF. The CDR3 nucleotides read TGCGCCAGCAGCCAACGACAGGGGGCGCGGAATGAGCAGTTCTTC.

This clone has just a few counts. The same CDR3 arises from other DNA sequences in this sample as well. In DNA, the CDR3 is TGTGCCTGGAGTTCCGGGAACTATGGCTACACCTTC. Protein: CAWSSGNYGYTF. The chain couples TRBV30 to TRBJ1-2, with D unclear. V was clipped by 2 bases and J by 2 bases, with 6 bases between them. Germline V lookup: CDR1 GTSNPN, CDR2 SVGIG (reference sequence). The CDR3 runs 12 residues.

This chain links TRBV27 with TRBJ2-7; 8 bases match TRBD1. V trimming: 5 bases; J trimming: 2 bases; junction bases outside the gene matches: 8. From germline, CDR1 is MNHEY and CDR2 SMNVEV (reference sequence). The CDR3 contains 15 residues. The CDR3 region has the DNA TGTGCCAGCAGTCGCAGGGGGCAGGGGCCCTACGAGCAGTACTTC. Translated: CASSRRGQGPYEQYF.

This clone showed up just a few times. This sample also contains other DNA sequences that code for the same CDR3. The rearrangement joins TRBV7-9 to TRBJ2-1; D may correspond to TRBD1 or TRBD2 (5 bases each). CDR1 is SEHNR, CDR2 FQNEAQ, per germline (reference sequence). V lost 2 bases and J 5 bases, leaving 10 bases between the germline ends. The CDR3 has 14 residues. The CDR3 here is CASSLSGTNNEQFF. CDR3 sequence (DNA): TGTGCCAGCAGCTTATCAGGGACCAACAATGAGCAGTTCTTC.

The chain is built from TRBV29-1 and TRBJ2-1; possible D gene TRBD2, 7 bases. The V end was cut by 0 bases, the J end by 0 bases, with 12 bases between. CDR1 is SQVTM, CDR2 ANQGSEA, per germline. The CDR3 has 16 residues. The CDR3 nucleotides are TGCAGCGTTGAAGAGGGGGCTAGCGGCTCCTACAATGAGCAGTTCTTC. Translating gives CSVEEGASGSYNEQFF.

This clone was found a few times. The CDR3 reads CASSLGQGAGTEAFF. DNA of the CDR3: TGCGCCAGCAGCTTGGGACAGGGGGCAGGCACTGAAGCTTTCTTT. This chain uses TRBV5-1 with TRBJ1-1; 10 bases are a match to TRBD1. Germline-derived CDR1 and CDR2 are SGHRS and YFSETQ. The J segment lost 4 bases and the V segment lost 0 bases, leaving 3 bases of the junction unmatched. This CDR3 region has 15 residues.

There are a few counts of this clone. The J gene is TRBJ2-5, the V gene TRBV7-2, with D perhaps matching TRBD1 or TRBD2 (5 bases each). The V gene lost 5 bases and the J gene lost 4 bases, with 17 bases spanning the gap. Germline V gene data show CDR1 as SGHTA and CDR2 as FQGNSA. This CDR3 contains 15 residues. This CDR3 reads CASSSRAAGAETQYF. The CDR3 DNA follows: TGTGCCAGCAGCAGCCGGGCTGCCGGGGCAGAGACCCAGTACTTC. Complete variable domain (other parts from reference TRBV7-2 and TRBJ2-5): GAGVSQSPSNKVTEKGKDVELRCDPISGHTALYWYRQSLGQGLEFLIYFQGNSAPDKSGLPSDRFSAERTGGSVSTLTIQRTQQEDSAVYLCASSSRAAGAETQYFGPGTRLLVL.

The J gene is TRBJ1-4, the V gene TRBV14, with D unclear. V gave up 2 bases and J gave up 8 bases, with 9 bases separating them. The CDR3 sequence is 13 residues long. CDR1 is SGHDN and CDR2 is FVKESK in the germline V gene. Here the CDR3 reads CASSQRVLEKLFF. The DNA of the CDR3 is TGTGCCAGCAGCCAAAGGGTCTTGGAAAAACTGTTTTTT. Drawing the rest from reference TRBV14 and TRBJ1-4, the complete variable domain is EAGVTQFPSHSVIEKGQTVTLRCDPISGHDNLYWYRRVMGKEIKFLLHFVKESKQDESGMPNNRFLAERTGGTYSTLKVQPAELEDSGVYFCASSQRVLEKLFFGSGTQLSVL.

The chain is built from TRBV7-8 and TRBJ1-3, with a weak D call TRBD1 (5 bases). Germline V CDR1 and CDR2: SGHVS, FQNEAQ. V lost 1 base to trimming and J lost 1 base, with 5 bases between them. The CDR3 contains 14 residues. CDR3 DNA sequence: TGTGCCAGCAGCTTAGGGGGGTCTGGAAACACCATATATTTT. It translates to CASSLGGSGNTIYF. The entire variable domain, with the rest obtained from reference TRBV7-8 and TRBJ1-3, is as follows: GAGVSQSPRYKVAKRGQDVALRCDPISGHVSLFWYQQALGQGPEFLTYFQNEAQLDKSGLPSDRFFAERPEGSVSTLKIQRTQQEDSAVYLCASSLGGSGNTIYFGEGSWLTVV.

This clone was seen only a few times. The chain uses TRBV7-3 and TRBJ1-2; possibly TRBD1 for D (5 bases). The V gene lost 2 bases and the J gene lost 5 bases, with 12 bases spanning the gap. This CDR3 has 14 amino acids. Germline CDR1 SGHTA, CDR2 FQGTGA. The CDR3 sequence is CASSLGAGSYGYTF. In DNA, the CDR3 is TGTGCCAGCAGCTTAGGGGCAGGGTCGTATGGCTACACCTTC.

Only a few counts were recorded for this clone. The rearrangement joins TRBV30 to TRBJ1-1; D remains ambiguous. Trimming removed 5 bases at V and 9 bases at J, with 4 bases between. This CDR3 has 8 residues. Germline CDR1 is GTSNPN and CDR2 is SVGIG (reference sequence). CDR3 loop: CAWEQAFF. Here the CDR3 DNA reads TGTGCCTGGGAGCAAGCTTTCTTT.

This clone was detected only a few times. The gene calls are TRBV5-6 and TRBJ2-7; D may match TRBD1 or TRBD2 (5 bases each). Germline assignment: CDR1 SGHDT and CDR2 YYEEEE. There are 15 residues in the CDR3. The V gene lost 0 bases and the J gene lost 0 bases, with 10 bases spanning the gap. In DNA form, the CDR3 reads TGTGCCAGCAGCTTGGCGGGACCCGTCTCCTACGAGCAGTACTTC. This codes for CASSLAGPVSYEQYF. Drawing the rest from reference TRBV5-6 and TRBJ2-7, the complete variable domain is DAGVTQSPTHLIKTRGQQVTLRCSPKSGHDTVSWYQQALGQGPQFIFQYYEEEERQRGNFPDRFSGHQFPNYSSELNVNALLLGDSALYLCASSLAGPVSYEQYFGPGTRLTVT.

The rearrangement links TRBV12-5 to TRBJ2-3; D gene uncertain. Germline V gene data show CDR1 as LGHNT and CDR2 as FRNRAP. With 1 base removed from V and 2 bases from J, the gap between germline ends came to 7 bases. CDR3 length equals 14 residues. CDR3 nucleotide sequence: TGTGCTAGTGGTTTGGACAGTTTCACAGATACGCAGTATTTT. This encodes CASGLDSFTDTQYF.

This clone was seen a handful of times. The V call is TRBV6-5, the J call TRBJ1-5, with 8 nucleotides matching TRBD1. Germline assignment: CDR1 MNHEY and CDR2 SVGAGI. The CDR3 runs 15 residues. With 6 bases clipped from V and 6 bases from J, the junction kept 10 bases outside the gene matches. The CDR3 DNA reads as TGTGCCAGCAGCCTTGACAGGGGAGGGGGTCAGCCCCAGCATTTT. Protein: CASSLDRGGGQPQHF.

J is TRBJ2-7 and V is TRBV25-1; the D gene is possibly TRBD1 (5 bases). The germline V gene encodes CDR1 MGHDK and CDR2 SYGVNS. This CDR3 region has 16 residues. V was cut by 1 base and J by 2 bases, with 15 bases left in between. CDR3 sequence reads: CASSECKGPPTYEQYV. In DNA form, the CDR3 reads TGTGCCAGCAGTGAATGTAAGGGGCCCCCTACCTACGAGCAGTACGTC.

Many counts were recorded for this clone. The rearrangement joins TRBV29-1 to TRBJ2-7; TRBD1 or TRBD2 may be the D gene (5 bases each). Germline V lookup: CDR1 SQVTM, CDR2 ANQGSEA. V gave up 7 bases and J gave up 0 bases, with 13 bases separating them. This CDR3 has 13 residues. In DNA, the CDR3 is TGCAGCGCGAGGGACGCCCGCTCCTACGAGCAGTACGTC. This gives the protein CSARDARSYEQYV.

The chain joins TRBV15 to TRBJ1-4; D is possibly TRBD1 (6 bases). Trimming cost V 0 bases and J 8 bases, with 13 bases left between them. Germline V gene data show CDR1 as LNHNV and CDR2 as YYDKDF (reference sequence). This CDR3 is 15 amino acids long. The CDR3 nucleotides are TGTGCCACCAGCAGAGATCGGCACAGGGCGGAAAAACTGTTTTTT. Translated: CATSRDRHRAEKLFF.

V is TRBV2 and J is TRBJ1-5; D perhaps matches TRBD1 (6 bases). Trimming pared 7 bases from V and 7 bases from J, leaving 17 bases between. Germline V CDR1 and CDR2: SNHLY, FYNNEI. CDR3 length: 14 residues. The CDR3 protein is CASNKGGEDQPQHF. CDR3 coding DNA: TGTGCCAGCAACAAAGGGGGGGAGGACCAGCCCCAGCATTTT.

The chain uses TRBV5-1 and TRBJ2-5; TRBD2 might be the D (6 bases). The CDR3 length is 13 residues. Per the germline V gene, CDR1 is SGHRS and CDR2 is YFSETQ. V gave up 4 bases and J gave up 7 bases, with 14 bases separating them. CDR3 sequence reads: CASSRDWSRTQYF. As DNA, the CDR3 is TGCGCCAGCAGCCGGGACTGGTCTAGGACCCAGTACTTC.